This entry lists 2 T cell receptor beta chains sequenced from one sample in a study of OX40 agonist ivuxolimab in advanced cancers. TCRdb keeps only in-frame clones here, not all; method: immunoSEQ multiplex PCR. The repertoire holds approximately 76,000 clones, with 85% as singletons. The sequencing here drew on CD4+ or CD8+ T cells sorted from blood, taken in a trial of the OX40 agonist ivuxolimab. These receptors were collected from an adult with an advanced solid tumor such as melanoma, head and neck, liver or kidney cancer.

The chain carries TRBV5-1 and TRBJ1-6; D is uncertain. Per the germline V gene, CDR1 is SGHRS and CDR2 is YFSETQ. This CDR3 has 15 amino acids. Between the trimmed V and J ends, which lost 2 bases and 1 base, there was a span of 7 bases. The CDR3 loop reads CASSFWGSYNSPLHF. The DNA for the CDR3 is TGCGCCAGCAGCTTTTGGGGTTCCTATAATTCACCCCTCCACTTT.

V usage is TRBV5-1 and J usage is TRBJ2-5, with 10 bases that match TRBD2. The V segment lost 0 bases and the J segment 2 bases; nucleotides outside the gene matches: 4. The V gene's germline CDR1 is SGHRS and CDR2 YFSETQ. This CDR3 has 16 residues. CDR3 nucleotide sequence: TGCGCCAGCAGCTTGGAGGCGACTAGCGGGCAAGAGACCCAGTACTTC. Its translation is CASSLEATSGQETQYF.